These 5 T cell receptor beta chains share one sample of origin, sequenced in a study of T-cell reconstitution after alpha-beta-depleted transplantation in children (dated by TCRdb to the mid-2010s). Library preparation was by PCR. Instrument used: Illumina HiSeq 2500. To normalize quantification of the TCRbeta repertoire, the TCR libraries were built with molecular barcoding that relied on unique molecular identifiers. The public sequencing data were trimmed at Q25 with fastp and processed into clonotypes with MiXCR by TCRdb, which kept only in-frame beta chains. Rows merge per CDR3 protein into single entries with the most common DNA and genes. Counted in this sample were about 870,000 distinct CDR3 sequences; 15% to 20% of them appeared once. The ten largest clones capture 5% of the sample. This sample's treatment or condition label indicates: allogeneic hematopoietic cell transplantation with graft depleted of TCRalphabeta T cells and CD19 B cells.

The sample here was PBMCs, mostly from graft donor cells, taken 360 days after TCRalphabeta/CD19-depleted stem cell transplant. Receptor source: a male patient younger than 18 who had a stem cell transplant for acute lymphoblastic leukemia, so the T cells may come from the graft donor.

This clonotype was detected only a few times. The chain uses TRBV11-2 and TRBJ2-2, with 8 bases identical to TRBD2. CDR3 size: 16 residues. The germline CDR1 and CDR2 sequences are SGHAT and FQNNGV. Trimming at V came to 2 bases and at J to 6 bases, leaving 8 bases not matched to a gene. The CDR3 DNA follows: TGTGCCAGCAGCTTAAGTCCAGCGGGAGAACCCGGGGAGCTGTTTTTT. Translated: CASSLSPAGEPGELFF.

In this sample, this clonotype turned up a few times. This chain uses TRBV28 with TRBJ2-2; the D is unclear. The CDR3 is 11 residues long. Germline lookup yields CDR1 MDHEN and CDR2 SYDVKM. Deletions cut 2 bases from V and 10 bases from J, with 5 bases between. CDR3 nucleotides: TGTGCCAGCAGTTTAGGAGTGGAGCTGTTTTTT. Amino acids: CASSLGVELFF.

This clonotype was seen a few times. This chain connects TRBV7-8 to TRBJ1-5, with D possibly TRBD1 on 5 matching bases. V lost 2 bases and J lost 2, with 13 bases in between. This CDR3 is 16 amino acids long. Germline lookup yields CDR1 SGHVS and CDR2 FQNEAQ. The CDR3 region is CASSLRGGSGNQPQHF. The DNA of the CDR3 is TGTGCCAGCAGCTTACGGGGCGGGAGCGGCAATCAGCCCCAGCATTTT.

The chain employs TRBV7-9 and TRBJ2-5; 8 bases agree with TRBD1. The V and J ends lost 5 bases and 5 bases, in that order; junction bases with no gene match: 10. This CDR3 is 15 amino acids long. From germline, CDR1 is SEHNR and CDR2 FQNEAQ (reference sequence). CDR3 region: CASSRTGSLMETQYF. DNA for the CDR3: TGTGCCAGCAGCCGGACAGGGAGTCTCATGGAGACCCAGTACTTC.

The genes are TRBV23-1 and TRBJ2-7; D uncertain. TRBV23-1 qualifies as an ORF whose function is uncertain. V lost 4 bases and J 3 bases, leaving 13 bases between the germline ends. The CDR3 is 14 residues long. Written as DNA, the CDR3 is TGCGCCAGCAGTCGGAGCATGGGCAACTACGAGCAGTACTTC. Protein: CASSRSMGNYEQYF.